These 26 T cell receptor beta chains were sequenced from one sample in a study of shared clonotypes between healthy human individuals. Here immunoSEQ multiplex PCR was the method, and the copy in TCRdb shows in-frame clones only, minus some. There are approximately 2,300,000 clones in the sample; just under 95% occur only once, and 0.3% to 0.4% lies in the top ten. The sequenced sample consisted of naive CD4+ T cells from PBMCs. Documented subset: CD45RA+ positively selected. The source is a man between 18 and 35 years old in good health. Some clones in this sample may be carry-over from other donors' samples.

The rearrangement uses TRBV2 and TRBJ1-5, with 8 bases identical to TRBD1. This CDR3 region has 15 residues. The ends lost 6 bases at V and 3 bases at J; junction bases unmatched: 7. Per the germline V gene, CDR1 is SNHLY and CDR2 is FYNNEI. The CDR3 DNA reads TGTGCCAGCAGGGCACAGGGGGGCACCAATCAGCCCCAGCATTTT. This encodes CASRAQGGTNQPQHF.

This chain uses TRBV7-9 with TRBJ1-4; no firm D call. Trimming pared 1 base from V and 4 bases from J, leaving 19 bases between. From germline, CDR1 is SEHNR and CDR2 FQNEAQ (reference sequence). This CDR3 has 18 amino acids. The CDR3 DNA is TGTGCCAGCAGCTTAGGGTGGGGAGCCGAGTCCTTTAATGAAAAACTGTTTTTT. The encoded protein is CASSLGWGAESFNEKLFF.

The chain uses TRBV4-1 and TRBJ2-2; 10 bases agree with TRBD2. Germline lookup yields CDR1 MGHRA and CDR2 YSYEKL. Trimming removed 2 bases from V and 2 bases from J; junction bases left unmatched: 8. This CDR3 has 18 amino acids. The CDR3 DNA follows: TGCGCCAGCAGCCAATACCCTAGCGGGAGACCTAACACCGGGGAGCTGTTTTTT. Residues: CASSQYPSGRPNTGELFF.

The CDR3: CASSLVSSAGGDEQFF. The CDR3 bases are TGTGCCAGCAGCTTAGTATCCTCGGCGGGTGGGGATGAGCAGTTCTTC. This chain connects TRBV7-9 to TRBJ2-1, with D possibly TRBD2 on 5 matching bases. Germline loops: CDR1 SEHNR, CDR2 FQNEAQ (reference sequence). The CDR3 runs to 16 residues. V was pared by 1 base and J by 8 bases, with 18 bases between.

This clone was found once. The chain joins TRBV4-3 to TRBJ2-3; D unresolved. The CDR3 has 16 amino acids. Germline V gene sequence: CDR1 LGHNA, CDR2 YSLEER. V lost 0 bases to trimming and J lost 0 bases, with 10 bases between them. The CDR3 DNA sequence: TGCGCCAGCAGCCAAGAGGGCAGCCCTAGCACAGATACGCAGTATTTT. Protein sequence: CASSQEGSPSTDTQYF.

This clone came up a few times. This rearrangement joins TRBV28 to TRBJ1-5, with D possibly matching TRBD1 (5 bases). This CDR3 has 11 residues. Germline V gene lookup returns CDR1 MDHEN and CDR2 SYDVKM. V lost 5 bases to trimming and J lost 15 bases, with 14 bases between them. The CDR3 DNA is TGTGCCAGCAGTCCGGGACGGAACTGGCATTTT. Translated, it gives CASSPGRNWHF.

V is TRBV7-9 and J is TRBJ1-5; D might be TRBD1 (5 bases). V lost 5 bases and J lost 2, with 13 bases in between. The CDR3 spans 15 residues. Per the germline V gene, CDR1 is SEHNR and CDR2 is FQNEAQ (reference sequence). The CDR3 DNA follows: TGTGCCAGCAGCCTTGGGGGGACCGGCAATCAGCCCCAGCATTTT. Translating gives CASSLGGTGNQPQHF.

This chain links TRBV11-2 with TRBJ1-1, with TRBD1 identical over 7 bases. This CDR3 comprises 16 residues. Losses at the gene ends were 1 base for V and 4 bases for J; bases not matched to a gene: 9. Germline V gene lookup returns CDR1 SGHAT and CDR2 FQNNGV. The CDR3 region is CASSLGRHRGGTEAFF. The CDR3 DNA is TGTGCCAGCAGCTTAGGACGACACAGGGGTGGCACTGAAGCTTTCTTT.

A word on this clone: This specimen includes other DNA sequences encoding the same CDR3. The chain uses TRBV5-1 and TRBJ2-5; D gene unclear. V was trimmed by 0 bases and J by 2 bases, leaving 8 bases between them. CDR3 length: 14 residues. In germline, CDR1 is SGHRS, CDR2 YFSETQ. The DNA of the CDR3 is TGCGCCAGCAGCTTGGAGGCAGCGCAAGAGACCCAGTACTTC. This encodes CASSLEAAQETQYF.

The genes are TRBV6-5 and TRBJ2-3; 9 bases line up with TRBD2. This CDR3 comprises 14 residues. V dropped 7 bases and J dropped 2; count of bases not matched to a gene: 4. Germline lookup yields CDR1 MNHEY and CDR2 SVGAGI. This chain's CDR3 is CASKSGRFTDTQYF. CDR3 bases: TGTGCCAGCAAAAGCGGGAGGTTCACAGATACGCAGTATTTT.

This rearrangement joins TRBV5-1 to TRBJ1-3; maybe TRBD1 (6 bases). This CDR3 region has 15 residues. V was trimmed by 4 bases and J by 7 bases, leaving 18 bases between them. Germline assignment: CDR1 SGHRS and CDR2 YFSETQ. The CDR3 bases are TGCGCCAGCAGCATAAGAGCAGGGGTAGGCAACACCATATATTTT. Translating it yields CASSIRAGVGNTIYF.

V is TRBV6-1 and J is TRBJ2-5, with 10 positions matching TRBD2. This CDR3 is built from 14 residues. V trimming: 6 bases; J trimming: 4 bases; junction bases outside the gene matches: 5. Per germline, CDR1 MNHNS and CDR2 SASEGT. CDR3 nucleotide sequence: TGTGCCAGCAGGGAAAGCGGGAGGGGAGAGACCCAGTACTTC. Residues: CASRESGRGETQYF.

CDR3 region: CASSQLTATNEKLFF. For the CDR3, the DNA is TGCGCCAGCAGCCAGCTGACAGCAACTAATGAAAAACTGTTTTTT. V is TRBV4-1 and J is TRBJ1-4; tentatively, D is TRBD1 (5 bases). V was cut by 3 bases and J by 0 bases, with 8 bases left in between. Looked up from germline, CDR1 is MGHRA and CDR2 is YSYEKL. There are 15 residues in the CDR3.

The chain joins TRBV2 to TRBJ2-4; 7 nucleotides line up with TRBD1. The germline V gene has CDR1 SNHLY and CDR2 FYNNEI. The CDR3 sequence is 17 residues long. After removal of 6 bases from V and 0 bases from J, the junction contained 11 bases not matched to a gene. CDR3 DNA: TGTGCCAGCAGCTCCGGGACAGAAACCCTAGCCAAAAACATTCAGTACTTC. Translating gives CASSSGTETLAKNIQYF.

This clone was seen just once. This chain connects TRBV7-2 to TRBJ1-4; D gene uncertain. Germline V lookup: CDR1 SGHTA, CDR2 FQGNSA. V lost 5 bases and J lost 8, with 12 bases in between. The CDR3 spans 13 residues. The CDR3 sequence: CASSRNRREKLFF. The CDR3 DNA reads TGTGCCAGCAGCCGGAACCGGCGGGAAAAACTGTTTTTT.

V gene TRBV5-1 combines with J gene TRBJ2-5; possible D gene TRBD2, 5 bases. Germline-derived CDR1 and CDR2 are SGHRS and YFSETQ. V dropped 5 bases and J dropped 0 bases, with 14 bases sitting between them. The CDR3 runs to 15 residues. The CDR3 is CASSDPTGYQETQYF. In DNA, the CDR3 is TGCGCCAGCAGTGACCCCACGGGGTACCAAGAGACCCAGTACTTC.

DNA of the CDR3: TGTGCCAGCAGTAAACTAGCGGGAGTAGTAGTTGAGCAGTTCTTC. This sequence encodes CASSKLAGVVVEQFF. This chain uses TRBV28 with TRBJ2-1, with 11 bases identical to TRBD2. The trim removed 5 bases at V and 9 bases at J, leaving 9 bases unmatched. The CDR3 is made up of 15 amino acids. The germline CDR1 and CDR2 sequences are MDHEN and SYDVKM.

The chain carries TRBV4-3 and TRBJ2-1; TRBD2 matches 7 bases. J gave up 9 bases and V 2 bases, and 13 bases lay outside the gene matches. Germline CDR1 reads LGHNA; CDR2 reads YSLEER. There are 16 residues in the CDR3. Written as DNA, the CDR3 is TGCGCCAGCAGCCAAATGGCGGGAGCTCTGAGCGGTGAGCAGTTCTTC. Translated, it gives CASSQMAGALSGEQFF.

The chain's CDR3 is CASSNRDRYNEQFF. In DNA, the CDR3 is TGTGCCAGCAGCAACAGGGACAGATACAATGAGCAGTTCTTC. The rearrangement uses TRBV21-1 and TRBJ2-1; TRBD1 reflects the table's D call only, with no check against the DNA. TRBV21-1 is listed as a pseudogene. The length of the CDR3 is 14 residues.

The gene calls are TRBV18 and TRBJ2-2; 9 nucleotides line up with TRBD1. Unmatched junction bases numbered 6, after V lost 3 bases and J lost 4 bases. Germline loops: CDR1 KGHSH, CDR2 LQKENI. This CDR3 has 16 residues. The CDR3 region has the DNA TGTGCCAGCTCACCCGGGACAGGGAGGAGCACCGGGGAGCTGTTTTTT. It specifies CASSPGTGRSTGELFF.

In its sample, this clone was seen once. The CDR3 region is CASSLAAGGGYGYTF. CDR3 bases: TGTGCCAGCAGCTTAGCAGCAGGAGGTGGCTATGGCTACACCTTC. The chain uses TRBV11-2 and TRBJ1-2; D call uncertain. The CDR3 extends over 15 amino acids. The V end was cut by 1 base, the J end by 4 bases, with 13 bases between. Germline loops: CDR1 SGHAT, CDR2 FQNNGV.

This chain joins TRBV28 and TRBJ1-2; D may be TRBD1 (5 bases). Germline V gives CDR1 MDHEN, CDR2 SYDVKM. The CDR3 covers 13 residues. V lost 11 bases to trimming and J lost 2 bases, with 15 bases between them. CDR3 residues: CAASPGHNYGYTF. The CDR3 DNA sequence: TGTGCCGCATCCCCCGGACACAACTATGGCTACACCTTC.

The V and J genes are TRBV5-4 and TRBJ2-7; 12 bases fit TRBD2. Germline CDR1 and CDR2: SGHNT and YYREEE (reference sequence). The CDR3 sequence is 15 residues long. The V gene end was trimmed by 3 bases and the J gene end by 2 bases; junction bases not matched to a gene: 3. In nucleotides, the CDR3 is TGTGCCAGCAGCTCCGGACTAGCGGGGACCTACGAGCAGTACTTC. This sequence encodes CASSSGLAGTYEQYF.

V gene TRBV7-8 combines with J gene TRBJ1-4; the D gene is possibly TRBD1 (6 bases). The CDR3 has 15 amino acids. The germline gives CDR1 SGHVS, CDR2 FQNEAQ. Trimming shortened V by 1 base and J by 7 bases, and 13 bases separated the two germline ends. The CDR3 sequence is CASSLGLGGSEKLFF. CDR3 nucleotides: TGTGCCAGCAGCTTAGGTTTAGGGGGGAGTGAAAAACTGTTTTTT.

This sequence joins TRBV7-2 and TRBJ2-2; 11 bases are a match to TRBD2. Germline values: CDR1 SGHTA, CDR2 FQGNSA. There are 17 residues in the CDR3. The J segment lost 2 bases and the V segment lost 5 bases, leaving 7 bases of the junction unmatched. The CDR3 protein is CASSPPGTSGNTGELFF. In DNA form, the CDR3 reads TGTGCCAGCAGCCCCCCCGGGACTAGCGGTAACACCGGGGAGCTGTTTTTT.

The chain joins TRBV11-2 to TRBJ2-1; D may be TRBD2 (5 bases). The germline gives CDR1 SGHAT, CDR2 FQNNGV. CDR3 size: 13 residues. V lost 0 bases to trimming and J lost 13 bases, with 13 bases between them. This CDR3 reads CASSLDSSLVQFF. The CDR3 DNA follows: TGTGCCAGCAGCTTAGACTCGTCACTAGTCCAGTTCTTC.